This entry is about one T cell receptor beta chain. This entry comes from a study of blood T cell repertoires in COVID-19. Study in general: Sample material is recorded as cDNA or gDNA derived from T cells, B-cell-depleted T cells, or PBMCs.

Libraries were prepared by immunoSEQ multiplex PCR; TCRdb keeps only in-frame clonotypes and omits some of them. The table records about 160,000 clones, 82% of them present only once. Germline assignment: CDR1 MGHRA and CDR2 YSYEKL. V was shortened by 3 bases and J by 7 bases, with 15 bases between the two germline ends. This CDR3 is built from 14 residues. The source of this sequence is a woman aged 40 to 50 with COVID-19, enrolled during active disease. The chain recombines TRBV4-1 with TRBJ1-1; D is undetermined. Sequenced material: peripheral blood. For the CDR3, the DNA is TGCGCCAGCAGCCATGAGAGCGGCACCCATGAAGCTTTCTTT. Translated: CASSHESGTHEAFF.